A selection of T cell receptor beta chains follows, all from one sample in a study of shared clonotypes between healthy human individuals. Clones were read by immunoSEQ multiplex PCR, and TCRdb kept only the in-frame ones, dropping some. This sample yields more than 1.2 million clones, of which 98% are seen a single time; about 0.34% belongs to the top ten. The sample was naive CD4+ T cells sorted from blood. The receptor source for this set is a man between 25 and 39 years old in good health. The CDR3 runs from the conserved cysteine through the conserved F or W. A D gene is named only where the DNA matches it firmly. Clone sizes are given selectively: once, few, many, or a class where the clone is expanded.

j_call v_call clone_size d_call cdr3_nt cdr3_aa
TRBJ2-1 TRBV6-5 NA TRBD2 TGTGCCAGCAGTTACGAGACTAGCGCCTACAATGAGCAGTTCTTC CASSYETSAYNEQFF
TRBJ1-2 TRBV5-1 NA NA TGCGCCAGCAGCACCTGGGGCCAAGGGTCTAACTATGGCTACACCTTC CASSTWGQGSNYGYTF
TRBJ2-1 TRBV7-2 NA TRBD1 TGTGCCAGCAGCTTATTGGGACAGGGATTCGATGAGCAGTTCTTC CASSLLGQGFDEQFF
TRBJ2-1 TRBV9 once NA TGTGCCAGCAGCGTAGGACTGAGCTCCTACAATGAGCAGTTCTTC CASSVGLSSYNEQFF
TRBJ2-3 TRBV10-3 NA TRBD1 TGTGCCATCAGTGTCCCGGGACAGGGCACAGATACGCAGTATTTT CAISVPGQGTDTQYF
TRBJ2-7 TRBV11-3 NA NA TGTGCCAGCAGCCACAGCGATGCCTACGAGCAGTACTTC CASSHSDAYEQYF
TRBJ1-1 TRBV5-1 NA NA TGCGCCAGCGGACCGGCAAGACGACGATCAAACAGCGCTGAAGCTTTCTTT CASGPARRRSNSAEAFF
TRBJ1-2 TRBV7-8 NA TRBD1 TGTGCCAGCAGCTCTAGTACCGGGACAGGTGACTATGGCTACACCTTC CASSSSTGTGDYGYTF
TRBJ2-4 TRBV20-1 NA NA TGCAGTGCTAGAGAAATAACAGCTCAGTACTTC CSAREITAQYF
TRBJ2-1 TRBV2 NA NA TGTGCCACCCGCGTTAGGACGGAGACTGAGCAGTTCTTC CATRVRTETEQFF
TRBJ1-1 TRBV6-5 NA NA TGTGCCAGCAGTTACTTTGCAGGGAACACTGAAGCTTTCTTT CASSYFAGNTEAFF
TRBJ1-2 TRBV28 NA NA TGTGCCAGCAGTTTTCTCGACAGACTGAATGGCTACACCTTC CASSFLDRLNGYTF
TRBJ2-7 TRBV6-5 NA TRBD1 TGTGCCAGCAGTAAGCGACAGGGGGGGTACGAGCAGTACTTC CASSKRQGGYEQYF
TRBJ2-7 TRBV7-8 NA TRBD2 TGTGCCAGCAGCTTATTTACTAGCGGGCACTCCTACGAGCAGTACTTC CASSLFTSGHSYEQYF
TRBJ2-1 TRBV20-1 NA NA TGCAGTGCTACTAGCGTGGGTGAGCAGTTCTTC CSATSVGEQFF
TRBJ2-1 TRBV6-1 NA NA TGTGCCAGCAGTGAAGTGGGCAGTTACAATGAGCAGTTCTTC CASSEVGSYNEQFF
TRBJ2-6 TRBV7-6 NA NA TGTGCCAGCAGCTTATTAAGTGGTGGGGCCAACGTCCTGACTTTC CASSLLSGGANVLTF
TRBJ1-4 TRBV5-6 NA TRBD1 TGTGCCAGCAGCGGGACAGGGGCTACTAATGAAAAACTGTTTTTT CASSGTGATNEKLFF
TRBJ2-5 TRBV7-8 NA NA TGTGCCAGCAGATTGGGGACTCAAGAGACCCAGTACTTC CASRLGTQETQYF
TRBJ2-5 TRBV21-1 NA NA TGTGCCAGCAGCAAGCCAGCAGTGAACCAGACCCAGTACTTC CASSKPAVNQTQYF
TRBJ1-3 TRBV28 NA NA TGTGCCAGCAGGACTTTGCACTCTGGAAACACCATATATTTT CASRTLHSGNTIYF
TRBJ1-5 TRBV11-2 NA NA TGTGCCAGCAGCCCAGGCGGAGGGCAGCCCCAGCATTTT CASSPGGGQPQHF
TRBJ1-5 TRBV28 NA NA TGTGCCAGCAGTGGCAGGGTAAACCAGCCCCAGCATTTT CASSGRVNQPQHF
TRBJ2-7 TRBV7-2 NA NA TGTGCCAGCAGCTTAGTTGTCGGAGGAGAGCAGTACTTC CASSLVVGGEQYF
TRBJ2-2 TRBV9 NA NA TGTGCCAGCGCCGAGCCGAACACCGGGGAGCTGTTTTTT CASAEPNTGELFF
TRBJ2-5 TRBV9 NA TRBD2 TGTGCCAGCAGCGTTGGCGGGAGCCCCCAAGAGACCCAGTACTTC CASSVGGSPQETQYF
TRBJ1-2 TRBV6-1 NA NA TGTGCCAGCAGTGAAGGATCGCGCAGTCGAGGCTACACCTTC CASSEGSRSRGYTF
TRBJ1-1 TRBV11-3 NA NA TGTGCCAGCAGCTTAGATTCGGGGGGCACTGAAGCTTTCTTT CASSLDSGGTEAFF
TRBJ2-5 TRBV5-1 NA TRBD1 TGCGCCAGCAGCTTGGCCGGGACAGGGGGCAGGGAGACCCAGTACTTC CASSLAGTGGRETQYF
TRBJ2-5 TRBV4-1 once TRBD2 TGCGCCAGCAGCCAAGATCGGACTAGCGGGAGGGGAGAGACCCAGTACTTC CASSQDRTSGRGETQYF
TRBJ2-7 TRBV9 NA NA TGTGCCAGCAGCGTAGGCGGCGGCGGCACCTACGAGCAGTACTTC CASSVGGGGTYEQYF
TRBJ2-1 TRBV12-2 NA NA TGTGCAAGTCGCTTAGCGCAGGAGAGACTAGCGACGTACAATGAGCAGTTCTTC CASRLAQERLATYNEQFF
TRBJ2-1 TRBV5-1 NA TRBD2 TGCGCCAGCAGCTTGTTCCGGCTAGCGGGAATCGATGAGCAGTTCTTC CASSLFRLAGIDEQFF
TRBJ2-2 TRBV5-1 NA NA TGCGCCAGCAGCCGGAACCCGGGACACTCCACCGGGGAGCTGTTTTTT CASSRNPGHSTGELFF
TRBJ2-7 TRBV9 NA NA TGTGCCAGCAGCGTAGATCTGACGGCATCGAGTTCCGAGCAGTACTTC CASSVDLTASSSEQYF
TRBJ1-1 TRBV19 NA NA TGTGCCAGTAGTCGCCAAACAGGGAGGTTGAACACTGAAGCTTTCTTT CASSRQTGRLNTEAFF
TRBJ1-5 TRBV2 NA NA TGTGCCAGCAGTGCCAATGCAGGGGCTCAGCCCCAGCATTTT CASSANAGAQPQHF
TRBJ2-6 TRBV6-1 NA NA TGTGCCAGCAGTGAAAGGCGGGGCAGCCTCTCTGGGGCCAACGTCCTGACTTTC CASSERRGSLSGANVLTF
TRBJ1-2 TRBV29-1 NA NA TGCAGCGTTGAAACAGGAAACTATGGCTACACCTTC CSVETGNYGYTF
TRBJ2-2 TRBV6-5 NA NA TGTGCCAGCAGTTACGGGGAATACACCGGGGAGCTGTTTTTT CASSYGEYTGELFF
TRBJ2-7 TRBV15 NA NA TGTGCCACCAGCAGAGGGGGAAGCGGGTTGTACGAGCAGTACTTC CATSRGGSGLYEQYF
TRBJ2-3 TRBV2 NA TRBD2 TGTGCCAGCAGAAACAGCGGGAGAGCGGTGGATACGCAGTATTTT CASRNSGRAVDTQYF
TRBJ2-5 TRBV28 once TRBD1 TGTGCCAGCAGTTCAGGGGGCGTAGAGACCCAGTACTTC CASSSGGVETQYF
TRBJ2-3 TRBV7-3 NA NA TGTGCCAGCAGCTTATCCGGTCCGGCATCAGATACGCAGTATTTT CASSLSGPASDTQYF
TRBJ2-4 TRBV27 once TRBD1 TGTGCCAGCAGTTTATTATGGCAGGGGGCTGGCATTCAGTACTTC CASSLLWQGAGIQYF
TRBJ2-7 TRBV11-3 NA NA TGTGCCAGCAGCGCCCGGACAGGGAGGGCCTACGAGCAGTACTTC CASSARTGRAYEQYF
TRBJ2-7 TRBV7-2 NA TRBD1 TGTGCCAGCAGCTGGGCCGGGACAGGGTCCTACGAGCAGTACTTC CASSWAGTGSYEQYF
TRBJ2-1 TRBV5-1 once NA TGCGCCAGCAGCTTGGCCGTGAGAAGCTCCTACAATGAGCAGTTCTTC CASSLAVRSSYNEQFF
TRBJ2-3 TRBV15 NA TRBD1 TGTGCCACCAGCAGGCGCCTGGACAGGATAACAGATACGCAGTATTTT CATSRRLDRITDTQYF
TRBJ2-3 TRBV4-2 NA NA TGTGCCAGCAGAGGAGCCCCAATAAACACAGATACGCAGTATTTT CASRGAPINTDTQYF
TRBJ2-1 TRBV18 NA TRBD2 TGTGCCAGCTCACCAAAGACTAGCGGGAGCGGCACCTACAATGAGCAGTTCTTC CASSPKTSGSGTYNEQFF
TRBJ2-7 TRBV28 NA NA TGTGCCAGCAGCCCCCACGGAACCAACTTTTACGAGCAGTACTTC CASSPHGTNFYEQYF
TRBJ2-1 TRBV9 NA TRBD1 TGTGCCAGCAGCGTACATCGTAGGGGGCTCGACGAGCAGTTCTTC CASSVHRRGLDEQFF
TRBJ2-6 TRBV2 NA NA TGTGCCAGCAGTGAATTGGCTGGGGCCAACGTCCTGACTTTC CASSELAGANVLTF
TRBJ2-3 TRBV29-1 NA TRBD2 TGCAGCGTTCGAACCTACTTAGCGGGAGGGCCGAAAGATACGCAGTATTTT CSVRTYLAGGPKDTQYF
TRBJ1-1 TRBV5-5 NA NA TGTGCCAGCAGCTTGTTACAAATGAACACTGAAGCTTTCTTT CASSLLQMNTEAFF
TRBJ2-2 TRBV9 NA TRBD2 TGTGCCAGCAGCGTAGGGCCCTGGACTAGCGATGCCGGGGAGCTGTTTTTT CASSVGPWTSDAGELFF
TRBJ2-3 TRBV27 NA NA TGTGCCAGCGGCCCAGTGGGAGGAGGCGTGAAGCTTACGCAGTATTTT CASGPVGGGVKLTQYF
TRBJ1-3 TRBV2 NA NA TGTGCCAGCAGTGACCCATCAGGAAACACCATATATTTT CASSDPSGNTIYF
TRBJ2-5 TRBV15 NA TRBD2 TGTGCCACCAGCAGAGACGTCGGGGGGGAGACCCAGTACTTC CATSRDVGGETQYF